These 10 T cell receptor beta chains came from one sample sequenced in a study of shared clonotypes between healthy human individuals. Method: immunoSEQ multiplex PCR; TCRdb's copy keeps in-frame clones and lacks some. The sample lists 530,000 or so clones, roughly 85% seen once, with around 13% in the top ten. The sequencing input was PBMCs. The origin of the receptors is a woman aged 40 to 55 in good health. Some clones in this sample may be carry-over from other donors' samples.

V and J are TRBV20-1 and TRBJ2-3; no clear D. The CDR3 runs 11 residues. Germline V gene data show CDR1 as DFQATT and CDR2 as SNEGSKA (reference sequence). CDR3 sequence reads: CSVDRTDTQYF. As DNA, the CDR3 is TGCAGCGTCGACCGCACAGATACGCAGTATTTT.

This clone appeared a single time. V gene TRBV2 combines with J gene TRBJ2-3; the D call may be TRBD1 or TRBD2 (6 bases each). The CDR3 length is 16 residues. V shed 9 bases and J shed 5 bases, with 24 bases lying between them. Germline-derived CDR1 and CDR2 are SNHLY and FYNNEI. CDR3 nucleotides: TGTGCCAGTTTTAACCCGGGGGCAACACTGAAAGATACGCAGTATTTT. This gives the protein CASFNPGATLKDTQYF.

Turning to this clone: The sample carries other DNA sequences with the same CDR3. V usage is TRBV9 and J usage is TRBJ2-1; D is unresolved. The germline CDR1 and CDR2 sequences are SGDLS and YYNGEE. The CDR3 runs 12 residues. V was trimmed by 2 bases and J by 3 bases, leaving 3 bases between them. In DNA, the CDR3 is TGTGCCAGCAGCGTGGGCTACAATGAGCAGTTCTTC. Its protein product is CASSVGYNEQFF.

This rearrangement joins TRBV30 to TRBJ2-1; 7 bases match TRBD2. The J segment lost 6 bases and the V segment lost 3 bases, leaving 11 bases of the junction unmatched. In germline, CDR1 is GTSNPN, CDR2 SVGIG (reference sequence). CDR3 size: 15 residues. This chain's CDR3 is CAWSPISGIGNEQFF. The CDR3 DNA reads as TGTGCCTGGAGCCCCATCAGCGGGATCGGCAATGAGCAGTTCTTC.

This clone was found many times. V usage is TRBV7-2 and J usage is TRBJ1-1; 7 positions match TRBD1. The V gene's germline CDR1 is SGHTA and CDR2 FQGNSA. V gave up 1 base and J gave up 0 bases; unmatched junction bases: 2. There are 15 residues in the CDR3. The CDR3 bases are TGTGCCAGCAGCTTAGGGGGGACAGTGAACACTGAAGCTTTCTTT. Protein sequence: CASSLGGTVNTEAFF. The variable domain in full, with the rest retrieved from reference TRBV7-2 and TRBJ1-1, is GAGVSQSPSNKVTEKGKDVELRCDPISGHTALYWYRQSLGQGLEFLIYFQGNSAPDKSGLPSDRFSAERTGGSVSTLTIQRTQQEDSAVYLCASSLGGTVNTEAFFGQGTRLTVV.

The V call is TRBV5-1, the J call TRBJ2-7; no reliable D call. V was clipped by 0 bases and J by 6 bases, with 13 bases between them. The CDR3 is 14 amino acids. CDR1 and CDR2 (germline): SGHRS, YFSETQ. DNA of the CDR3: TGCGCCAGCAGCTTGGGACATCGCGAAGGCGAGCAGTACTTC. Its translation: CASSLGHREGEQYF.

The chain carries TRBV7-2 and TRBJ2-3; D is unresolved. Trimming removed 4 bases from V and 0 bases from J, with 11 bases in between. Germline CDR1 is SGHTA and CDR2 is FQGNSA. This CDR3 comprises 15 residues. The DNA for the CDR3 is TGTGCCAGCAGCTCGCGCGGAACTAGCACAGATACGCAGTATTTT. Protein: CASSSRGTSTDTQYF.

This chain links TRBV15 with TRBJ1-1, with unresolved D. The length of the CDR3 is 16 residues. The germline gives CDR1 LNHNV, CDR2 YYDKDF (reference sequence). Trimming removed 0 bases from V and 0 bases from J, with 11 bases in between. CDR3 sequence: CATSRDLGVMNTEAFF. The CDR3 region has the DNA TGTGCCACCAGCAGAGATCTTGGGGTAATGAACACTGAAGCTTTCTTT. The whole variable domain, remainder taken from reference TRBV15 and TRBJ1-1, is DAMVIQNPRYQVTQFGKPVTLSCSQTLNHNVMYWYQQKSSQAPKLLFHYYDKDFNNEADTPDNFQSRRPNTSFCFLDIRSPGLGDTAMYLCATSRDLGVMNTEAFFGQGTRLTVV.

This clone was recorded once. The chain carries TRBV19 and TRBJ2-2; 9 nucleotides match TRBD2. The CDR3 totals 17 residues. Germline trimming cut 5 bases from V and 1 base from J; bases unmatched to any gene: 8. Germline assignment: CDR1 LNHDA and CDR2 SQIVND (reference sequence). The DNA of the CDR3 is TGTGCCAGTAGTTCCTCACAGACTAGCGGGAACACCGGGGAGCTGTTTTTT. Translated, it gives CASSSSQTSGNTGELFF.

This sequence joins TRBV7-2 and TRBJ2-1, with 11 bases fitting TRBD2. This CDR3 spans 20 amino acids. From germline, CDR1 is SGHTA and CDR2 FQGNSA. V lost 0 bases to trimming and J lost 6 bases; unmatched junction nucleotides: 16. The CDR3 coding sequence is TGTGCCAGCAGCTTAGCGCTTCGGTGGTCTAGCGGGAGGAGGTTCAATGAGCAGTTCTTC. It is translated as CASSLALRWSSGRRFNEQFF.